The T cell receptor beta chain under discussion was sequenced for a study of graft-versus-host responses after intestinal transplantation (dated by TCRdb to the early 2020s). About the investigation overall: Recipients received multivisceral, liver-intestinal, or isolated intestinal transplants. A peak of at least 4% donor T cells among recipient peripheral blood mononuclear cells was the definition used for donor T cell macrochimerism. Graft-versus-host and host-versus-graft alloreactive T cell clones were tracked in the graft, circulation and bone marrow after intestinal transplantation using bulk TCR-beta CDR3 sequencing. Every recipient was given anti-thymocyte globulin induction, followed by approximately three years of maintenance tacrolimus and steroids. The cohort enrolled approximately 24 intestinal transplant recipients, one of whom was a retransplant, and a few patients without pretransplant specimens were excluded. Samples from a few later patients were sequenced in-house on an Illumina MiSeq with MiXCR processing rather than by the commercial service. To identify alloreactive clones, pre-transplant mixed lymphocyte reaction products were sequenced and compared with unstimulated pre-transplant donor and recipient T cells.

Study-wide conclusions, independent of this receptor: In the allografts of patients with donor T cell macrochimerism, GvH to HvG T cell clonal ratios were high. GvH clones were detected in recipient bone marrow, and some appeared earlier in ileal mucosa or blood, consistent with an intestinal mucosal origin. The relatively low number and heterogeneity of intestinal transplant patients limited the conclusions. Early after transplant, peak levels of circulating GvH clones were associated with declines in HvG clones.

The method was the immunoSEQ multiplex PCR assay. For most patients, high-throughput TCR-beta CDR3 sequencing of genomic DNA was performed by Adaptive Biotechnologies. Per the source publication's procedure: Adaptive's ImmunoSEQ software was the source of the TCR sequencing data for around 20 patients, while a few other patients were processed with MiXCR and VDJtools. CDR3 nucleotide sequences shared between donor and recipient were removed because their origin could not be assigned. To count as alloreactive, a clone needed at least 2-fold expansion over unstimulated cells and a minimum CFSE-low frequency of 0.002% (template counts) or 0.001% (read counts). A clone was considered mappable if detected in the sequenced pre-transplant spleen, lymph node, or MLR CFSE-low populations of the donor or recipient. Cumulative frequency of alloreactive clones was calculated as a percentage of all sequences weighted by copy number. The table comes from immuneACCESS by way of TCRdb, which keeps in-frame sequences with V and J called. Part of the clones is missing from these tables; in studies checked, under half for an unresolved V gene and the rest for unknown reasons. The V and J calls and clone size are taken from that table; D and trimming were inferred from the DNA. In all, the sample holds 49,000 or so clones, and about 93% of those were seen once. Around 6.3% of the sample rests with the top ten.

Note on this clone: Its antigen is not yet known. Nothing much larger sits one base from this clone, and base qualities are not available.

Blood samples were collected up to 4 times in the first month after transplant and then at least monthly when available. The CDR3 starts with the cysteine, ends with the phenylalanine, and has 16 residues. The entry retains the CDR3 DNA only, 48 bases that are in frame from base 1. Trimming at the junction amounts to 0 bases on V and 5 bases on J, and the germline ends lie 16 bases apart. Per the germline V gene (reference sequence), SGHNT is the CDR1 and YYREEE is the CDR2. The sequences come from PBMCs, collected around 800 days after a first intestinal transplant, on the day of a second. The sequence was collected from a human patient who received an intestinal transplant, so some T cells may come from the graft donor. The chain is encoded by TRBV5-4 joined to TRBJ2-3, with the D gene too uncertain to name. The CDR3 region reads CASSLGAPAKQDTQYF. Here is the DNA: TGTGCCAGCAGCTTGGGGGCCCCCGCCAAACAAGATACGCAGTATTTT.